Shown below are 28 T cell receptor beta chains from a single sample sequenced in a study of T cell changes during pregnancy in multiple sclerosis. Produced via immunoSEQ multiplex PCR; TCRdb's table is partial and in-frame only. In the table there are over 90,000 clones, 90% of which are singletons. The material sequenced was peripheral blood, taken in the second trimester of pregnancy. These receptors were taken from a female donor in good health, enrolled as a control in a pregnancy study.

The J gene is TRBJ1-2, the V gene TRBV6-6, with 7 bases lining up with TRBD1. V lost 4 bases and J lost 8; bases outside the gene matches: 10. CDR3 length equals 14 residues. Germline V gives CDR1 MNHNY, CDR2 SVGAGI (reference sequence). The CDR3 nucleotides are TGTGCCAGCAGTTTAACAGGGGAAGGATGGGGCTACACCTTC. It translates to CASSLTGEGWGYTF.

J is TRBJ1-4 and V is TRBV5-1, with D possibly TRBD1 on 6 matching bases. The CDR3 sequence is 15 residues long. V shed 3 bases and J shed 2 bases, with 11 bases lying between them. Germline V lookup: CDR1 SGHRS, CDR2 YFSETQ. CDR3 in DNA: TGCGCCAGCAGCTCCCGTGGACAGACTAATGAAAAACTGTTTTTT. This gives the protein CASSSRGQTNEKLFF.

CDR3 coding DNA: TGCGCCAGCAGTCAATCTCGGCGGGTAAATCAGCCCCAGCATTTT. Its protein product is CASSQSRRVNQPQHF. This chain connects TRBV23-1 to TRBJ1-5; D remains unclear. TRBV23-1 is flagged as an ORF with uncertain function. V was shortened by 0 bases and J by 4 bases, with 10 bases between the two germline ends. The CDR3 runs 15 residues.

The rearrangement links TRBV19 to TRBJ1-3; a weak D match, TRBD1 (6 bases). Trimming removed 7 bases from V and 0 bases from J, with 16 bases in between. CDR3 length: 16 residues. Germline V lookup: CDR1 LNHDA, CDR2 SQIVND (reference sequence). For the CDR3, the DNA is TGTGCCAGTAACGAGGACCGGGGGGCCTCTGGAAACACCATATATTTT. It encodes CASNEDRGASGNTIYF.

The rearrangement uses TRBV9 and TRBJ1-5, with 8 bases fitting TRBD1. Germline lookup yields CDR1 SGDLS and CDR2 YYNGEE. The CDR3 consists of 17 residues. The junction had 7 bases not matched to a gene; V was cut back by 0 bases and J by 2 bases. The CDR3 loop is CASSVVLQGVGNQPQHF. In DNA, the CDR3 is TGTGCCAGCAGCGTAGTTTTACAGGGGGTCGGCAATCAGCCCCAGCATTTT.

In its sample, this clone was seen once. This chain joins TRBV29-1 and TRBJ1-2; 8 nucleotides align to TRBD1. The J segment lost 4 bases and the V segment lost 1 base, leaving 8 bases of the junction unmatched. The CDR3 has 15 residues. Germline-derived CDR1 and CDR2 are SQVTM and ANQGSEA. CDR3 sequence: CSVEVDRAEPYGYTF. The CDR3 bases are TGCAGCGTTGAAGTGGACAGGGCGGAGCCCTATGGCTACACCTTC. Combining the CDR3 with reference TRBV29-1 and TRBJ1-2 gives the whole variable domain SAVISQKPSRDICQRGTSLTIQCQVDSQVTMMFWYRQQPGQSLTLIATANQGSEATYESGFVIDKFPISRPNLTFSTLTVSNMSPEDSSIYLCSVEVDRAEPYGYTFGSGTRLTVV.

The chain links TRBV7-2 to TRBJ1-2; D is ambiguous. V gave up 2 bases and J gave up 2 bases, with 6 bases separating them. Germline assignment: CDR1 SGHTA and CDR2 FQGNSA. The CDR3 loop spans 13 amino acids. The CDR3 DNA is TGTGCCAGCAGCTTACCGGGGAACTATGGCTACACCTTC. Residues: CASSLPGNYGYTF.

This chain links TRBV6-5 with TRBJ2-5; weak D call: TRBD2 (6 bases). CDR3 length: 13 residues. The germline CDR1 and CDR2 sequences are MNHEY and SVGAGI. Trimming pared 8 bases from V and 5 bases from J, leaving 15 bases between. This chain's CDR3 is CASSLRRGETQYF. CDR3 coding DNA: TGTGCCAGCTCCTTGAGGCGGGGTGAGACCCAGTACTTC.

The CDR3 loop is CATSRDRVTGSINQPQHF. In DNA, the CDR3 is TGTGCCACCAGCAGAGATCGGGTCACAGGGTCCATCAATCAGCCCCAGCATTTT. The rearrangement links TRBV15 to TRBJ1-5; a possible D gene is TRBD1 (6 bases). Germline values: CDR1 LNHNV, CDR2 YYDKDF (reference sequence). V was trimmed by 0 bases and J by 3 bases, leaving 18 bases between them. The CDR3 runs to 18 residues. The whole variable domain, remainder taken from reference TRBV15 and TRBJ1-5, is DAMVIQNPRYQVTQFGKPVTLSCSQTLNHNVMYWYQQKSSQAPKLLFHYYDKDFNNEADTPDNFQSRRPNTSFCFLDIRSPGLGDTAMYLCATSRDRVTGSINQPQHFGDGTRLSIL.

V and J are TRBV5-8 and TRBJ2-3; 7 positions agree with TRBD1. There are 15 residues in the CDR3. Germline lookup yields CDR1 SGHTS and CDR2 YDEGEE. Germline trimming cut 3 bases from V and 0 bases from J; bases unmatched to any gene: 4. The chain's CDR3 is CASSSTGDSTDTQYF. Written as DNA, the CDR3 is TGTGCCAGCAGCTCAACAGGGGATAGCACAGATACGCAGTATTTT.

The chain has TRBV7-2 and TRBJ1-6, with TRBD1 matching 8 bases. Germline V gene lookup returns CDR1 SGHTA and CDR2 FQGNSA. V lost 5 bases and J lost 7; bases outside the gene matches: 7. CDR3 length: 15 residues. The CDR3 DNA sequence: TGTGCCAGCAGCAAGACAGGGGTTCAAAATTCACCCCTCCACTTT. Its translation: CASSKTGVQNSPLHF. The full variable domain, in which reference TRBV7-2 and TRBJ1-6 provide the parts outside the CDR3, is GAGVSQSPSNKVTEKGKDVELRCDPISGHTALYWYRQSLGQGLEFLIYFQGNSAPDKSGLPSDRFSAERTGGSVSTLTIQRTQQEDSAVYLCASSKTGVQNSPLHFGNGTRLTVT.

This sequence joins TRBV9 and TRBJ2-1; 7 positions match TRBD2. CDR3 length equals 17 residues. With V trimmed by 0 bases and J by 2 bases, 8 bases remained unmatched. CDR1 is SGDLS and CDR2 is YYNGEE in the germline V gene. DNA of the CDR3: TGTGCCAGCAGCGTAGATCTGCGGGGGACTGCCTACAATGAGCAGTTCTTC. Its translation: CASSVDLRGTAYNEQFF.

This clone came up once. CDR3: CASSLEPGGETQYF. CDR3 DNA: TGTGCCAGCAGCTTAGAGCCCGGGGGAGAGACCCAGTACTTC. The chain couples TRBV7-2 to TRBJ2-5, with a tentative D call TRBD2 (6 bases). The germline V gene has CDR1 SGHTA and CDR2 FQGNSA. V dropped 1 base and J dropped 4 bases, with 10 bases sitting between them. The CDR3 is made up of 14 amino acids.

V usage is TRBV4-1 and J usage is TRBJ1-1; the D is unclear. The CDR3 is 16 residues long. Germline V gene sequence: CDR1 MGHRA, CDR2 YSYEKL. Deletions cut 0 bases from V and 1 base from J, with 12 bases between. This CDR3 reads CASSQDRRAENTEAFF. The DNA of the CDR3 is TGCGCCAGCAGCCAAGACCGGAGGGCGGAGAACACTGAAGCTTTCTTT.

CDR3: CASKGGWNTEAFF. CDR3 sequence (DNA): TGTGCCTCCAAGGGGGGGTGGAACACTGAAGCTTTCTTT. The chain employs TRBV19 and TRBJ1-1; D possibly corresponds to TRBD1 (6 bases). Germline CDR1 reads LNHDA; CDR2 reads SQIVND (reference sequence). The CDR3 length is 13 residues. V was shortened by 11 bases and J by 1 base, with 14 bases between the two germline ends.

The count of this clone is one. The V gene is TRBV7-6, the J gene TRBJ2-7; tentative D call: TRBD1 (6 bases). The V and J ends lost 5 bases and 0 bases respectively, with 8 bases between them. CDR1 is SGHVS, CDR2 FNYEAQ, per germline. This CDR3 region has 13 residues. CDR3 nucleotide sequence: TGTGCCAGCAGCCGGGACAACTCCTACGAGCAGTACTTC. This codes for CASSRDNSYEQYF.

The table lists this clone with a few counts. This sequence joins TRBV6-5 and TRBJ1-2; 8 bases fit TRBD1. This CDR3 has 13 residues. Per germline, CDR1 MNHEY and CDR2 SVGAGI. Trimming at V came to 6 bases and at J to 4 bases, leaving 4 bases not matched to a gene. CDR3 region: CASRPGTGYGYTF. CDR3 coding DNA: TGTGCCAGCAGACCAGGGACAGGCTATGGCTACACCTTC.

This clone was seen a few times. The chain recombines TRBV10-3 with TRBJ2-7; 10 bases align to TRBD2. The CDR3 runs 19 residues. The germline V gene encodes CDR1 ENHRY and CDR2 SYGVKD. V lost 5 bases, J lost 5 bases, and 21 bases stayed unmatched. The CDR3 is CAISSRRLAGDRTGNEQYF. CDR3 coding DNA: TGTGCCATCAGTTCCCGACGACTAGCGGGCGACCGGACGGGGAACGAGCAGTACTTC.

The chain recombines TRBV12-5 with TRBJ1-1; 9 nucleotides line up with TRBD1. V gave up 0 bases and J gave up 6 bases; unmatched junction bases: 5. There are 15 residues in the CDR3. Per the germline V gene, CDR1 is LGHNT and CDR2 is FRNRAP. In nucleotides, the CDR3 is TGTGCTAGTGGTTTGGTGGGGGGACAGGGACCTGAAGCTTTCTTT. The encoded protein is CASGLVGGQGPEAFF. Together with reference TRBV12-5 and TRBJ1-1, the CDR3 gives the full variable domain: DARVTQTPRHKVTEMGQEVTMRCQPILGHNTVFWYRQTMMQGLELLAYFRNRAPLDDSGMPKDRFSAEMPDATLATLKIQPSEPRDSAVYFCASGLVGGQGPEAFFGQGTRLTVV.

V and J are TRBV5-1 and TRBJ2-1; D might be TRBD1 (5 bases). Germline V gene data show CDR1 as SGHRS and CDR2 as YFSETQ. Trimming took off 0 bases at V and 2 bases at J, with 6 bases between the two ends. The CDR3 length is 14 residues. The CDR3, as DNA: TGCGCCAGCAGCTTGGGACAGCCCTACAATGAGCAGTTCTTC. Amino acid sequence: CASSLGQPYNEQFF.

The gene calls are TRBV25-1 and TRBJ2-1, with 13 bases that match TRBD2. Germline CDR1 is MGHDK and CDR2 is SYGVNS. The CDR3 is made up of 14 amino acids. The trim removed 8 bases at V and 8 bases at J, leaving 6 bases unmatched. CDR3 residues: CASSRTSGSDEQFF. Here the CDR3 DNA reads TGTGCCAGCTCCAGGACTAGCGGGAGTGATGAGCAGTTCTTC. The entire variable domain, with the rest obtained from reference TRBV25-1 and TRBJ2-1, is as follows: EADIYQTPRYLVIGTGKKITLECSQTMGHDKMYWYQQDPGMELHLIHYSYGVNSTEKGDLSSESTVSRIRTEHFPLTLESARPSHTSQYLCASSRTSGSDEQFFGPGTRLTVL.

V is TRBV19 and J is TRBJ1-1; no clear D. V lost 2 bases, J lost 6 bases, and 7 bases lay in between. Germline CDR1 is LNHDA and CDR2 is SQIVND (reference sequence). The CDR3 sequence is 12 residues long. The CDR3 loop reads CASSIQESEAFF. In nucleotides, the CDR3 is TGTGCCAGTAGTATACAGGAATCTGAAGCTTTCTTT.

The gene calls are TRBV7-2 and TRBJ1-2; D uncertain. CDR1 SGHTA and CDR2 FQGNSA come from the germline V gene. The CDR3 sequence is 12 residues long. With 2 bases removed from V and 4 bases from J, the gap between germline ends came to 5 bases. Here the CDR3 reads CASSLLSYGYTF. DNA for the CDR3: TGTGCCAGCAGCTTACTGAGCTATGGCTACACCTTC.

The CDR3 nucleotides are TGTGCCAGCAGTGAATTGGGCCGAAGCTATGGCTACACCTTC. Translation: CASSELGRSYGYTF. The chain has TRBV25-1 and TRBJ1-2; the D is unclear. CDR3 length: 14 amino acids. Trimming pared 1 base from V and 4 bases from J, leaving 10 bases between. Germline loops: CDR1 MGHDK, CDR2 SYGVNS.

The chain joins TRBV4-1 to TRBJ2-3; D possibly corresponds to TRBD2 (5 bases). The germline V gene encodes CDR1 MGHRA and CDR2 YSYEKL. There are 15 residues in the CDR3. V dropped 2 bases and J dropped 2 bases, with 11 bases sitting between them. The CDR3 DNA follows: TGCGCCAGCAGCCAAAGGAGGACCTACACAGATACGCAGTATTTT. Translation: CASSQRRTYTDTQYF.

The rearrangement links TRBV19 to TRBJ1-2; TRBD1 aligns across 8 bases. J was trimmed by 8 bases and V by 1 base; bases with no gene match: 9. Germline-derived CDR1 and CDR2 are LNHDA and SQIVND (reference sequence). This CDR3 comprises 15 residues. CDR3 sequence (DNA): TGTGCCAGTAGTATAGGGACAGGGCTATTGGGGGGCTACACCTTC. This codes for CASSIGTGLLGGYTF.

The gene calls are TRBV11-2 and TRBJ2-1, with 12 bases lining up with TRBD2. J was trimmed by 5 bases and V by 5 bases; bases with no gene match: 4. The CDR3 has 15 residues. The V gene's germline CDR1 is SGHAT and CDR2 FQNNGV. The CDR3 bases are TGTGCCAGCAGCCCAAGGACTAGCGGGAACAATGAGCAGTTCTTC. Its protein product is CASSPRTSGNNEQFF.

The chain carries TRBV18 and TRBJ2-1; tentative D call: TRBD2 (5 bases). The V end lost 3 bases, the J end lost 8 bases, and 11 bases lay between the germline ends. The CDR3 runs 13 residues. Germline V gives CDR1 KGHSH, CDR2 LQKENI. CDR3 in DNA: TGTGCCAGCTCACCGACTCCTAGCCATGAGCAGTTCTTC. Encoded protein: CASSPTPSHEQFF.